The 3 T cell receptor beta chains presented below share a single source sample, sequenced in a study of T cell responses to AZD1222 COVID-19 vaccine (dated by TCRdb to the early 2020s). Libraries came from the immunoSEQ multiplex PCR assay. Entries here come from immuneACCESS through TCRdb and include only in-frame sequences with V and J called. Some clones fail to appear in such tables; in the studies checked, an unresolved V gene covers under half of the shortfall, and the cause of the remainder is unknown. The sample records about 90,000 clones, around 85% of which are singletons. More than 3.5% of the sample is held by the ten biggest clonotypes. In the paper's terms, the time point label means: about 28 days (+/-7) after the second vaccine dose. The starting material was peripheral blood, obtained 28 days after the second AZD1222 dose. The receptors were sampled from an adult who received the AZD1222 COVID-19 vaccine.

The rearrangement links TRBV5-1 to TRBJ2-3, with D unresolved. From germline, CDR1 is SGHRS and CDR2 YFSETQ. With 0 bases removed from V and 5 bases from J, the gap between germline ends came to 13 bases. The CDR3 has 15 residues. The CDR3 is CASSLALGLVDTQYF. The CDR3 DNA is TGCGCCAGCAGCTTGGCCCTCGGGCTGGTAGATACGCAGTATTTT.

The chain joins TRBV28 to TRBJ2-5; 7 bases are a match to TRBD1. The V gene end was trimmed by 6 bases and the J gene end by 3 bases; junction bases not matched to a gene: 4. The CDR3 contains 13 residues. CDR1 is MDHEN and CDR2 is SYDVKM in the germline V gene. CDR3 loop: CASSRDREETQYF. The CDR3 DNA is TGTGCCAGCAGCCGTGACAGGGAAGAGACCCAGTACTTC. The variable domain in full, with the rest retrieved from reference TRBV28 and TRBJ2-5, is DVKVTQSSRYLVKRTGEKVFLECVQDMDHENMFWYRQDPGLGLRLIYFSYDVKMKEKGDIPEGYSVSREKKERFSLILESASTNQTSMYLCASSRDREETQYFGPGTRLLVL.

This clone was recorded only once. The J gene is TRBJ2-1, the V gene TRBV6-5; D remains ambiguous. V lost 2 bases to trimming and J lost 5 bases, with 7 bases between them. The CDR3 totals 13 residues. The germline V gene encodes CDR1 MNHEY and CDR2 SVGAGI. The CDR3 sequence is CASSYTGNNEQFF. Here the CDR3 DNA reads TGTGCCAGCAGTTACACGGGTAACAATGAGCAGTTCTTC.